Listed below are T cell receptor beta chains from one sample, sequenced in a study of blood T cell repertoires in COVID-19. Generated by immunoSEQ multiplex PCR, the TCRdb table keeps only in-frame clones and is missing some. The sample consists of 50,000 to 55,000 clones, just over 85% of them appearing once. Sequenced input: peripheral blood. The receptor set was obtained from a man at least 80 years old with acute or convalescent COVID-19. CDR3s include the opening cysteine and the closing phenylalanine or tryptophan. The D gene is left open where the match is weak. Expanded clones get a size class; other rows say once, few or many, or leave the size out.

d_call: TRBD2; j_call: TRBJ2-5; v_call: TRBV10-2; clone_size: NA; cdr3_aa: CASSGGARETQYF; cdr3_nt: TGCGCCAGCAGCGGGGGGGCCCGGGAGACCCAGTACTTC
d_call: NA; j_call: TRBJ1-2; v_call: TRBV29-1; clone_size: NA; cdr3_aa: CSVGYSSYGYTF; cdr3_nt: TGCAGCGTTGGTTACAGTTCCTATGGCTACACCTTC
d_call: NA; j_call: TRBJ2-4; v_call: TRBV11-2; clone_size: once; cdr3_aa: CASRTGVIQYF; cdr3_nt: TGTGCCAGCCGAACCGGAGTCATTCAGTACTTC
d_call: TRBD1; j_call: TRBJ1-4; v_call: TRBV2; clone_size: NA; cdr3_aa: CASRHGQGAATNEKLFF; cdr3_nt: TGTGCCAGCAGACACGGACAGGGAGCGGCAACTAATGAAAAACTGTTTTTT
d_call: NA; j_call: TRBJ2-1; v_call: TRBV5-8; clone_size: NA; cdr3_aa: CASSRGAWDEQFF; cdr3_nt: TGTGCCAGCAGCCGGGGGGCCTGGGATGAGCAGTTCTTC
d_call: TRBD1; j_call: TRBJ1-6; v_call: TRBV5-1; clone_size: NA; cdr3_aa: CASSLGGQGGNSPLHF; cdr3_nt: TGCGCCAGCAGCTTGGGAGGACAGGGAGGTAATTCACCCCTCCACTTT
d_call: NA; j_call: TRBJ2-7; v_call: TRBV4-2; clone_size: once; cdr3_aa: CASSPGEGGPSYEQYF; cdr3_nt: TGTGCCAGCAGCCCCGGGGAGGGGGGGCCATCCTACGAGCAGTACTTC
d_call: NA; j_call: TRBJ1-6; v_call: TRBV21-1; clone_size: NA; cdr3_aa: CASSKVTPYSPLHF; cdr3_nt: TGTGCCAGCAGCAAAGTGACTCCGTATTCACCCCTCCACTTT
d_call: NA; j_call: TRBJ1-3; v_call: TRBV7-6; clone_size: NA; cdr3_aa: CASSLAKGTANTIYF; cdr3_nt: TGTGCCAGCAGCTTAGCGAAAGGGACTGCGAACACCATATATTTT
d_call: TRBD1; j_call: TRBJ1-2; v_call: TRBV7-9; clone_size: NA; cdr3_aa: CASSLAPDRGNGYTF; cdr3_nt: TGTGCCAGCAGCTTAGCCCCCGACAGGGGGAATGGCTACACCTTC
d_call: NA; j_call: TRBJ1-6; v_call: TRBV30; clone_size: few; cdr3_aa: CAWRADRFGNGSPLHF; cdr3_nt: TGTGCCTGGAGGGCTGACAGGTTTGGTAACGGTTCACCCCTCCACTTT
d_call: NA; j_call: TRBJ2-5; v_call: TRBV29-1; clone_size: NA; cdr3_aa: CSVAEKETQYF; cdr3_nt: TGCAGCGTTGCCGAGAAAGAGACCCAGTACTTC
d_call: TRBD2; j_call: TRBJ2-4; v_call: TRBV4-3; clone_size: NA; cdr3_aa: CASSQDGRGGNIQYF; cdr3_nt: TGCGCCAGCAGCCAAGATGGGCGGGGGGGGAACATTCAGTACTTC
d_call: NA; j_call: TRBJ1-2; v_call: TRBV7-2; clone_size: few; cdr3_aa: CASSLRGHEYGYTF; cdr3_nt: TGTGCCAGCAGCCTTCGGGGACACGAGTATGGCTACACCTTC
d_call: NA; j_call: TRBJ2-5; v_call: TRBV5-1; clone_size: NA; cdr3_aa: CASSPDSPIRETQYF; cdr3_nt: TGCGCCAGCAGCCCGGACAGTCCGATAAGAGAGACCCAGTACTTC
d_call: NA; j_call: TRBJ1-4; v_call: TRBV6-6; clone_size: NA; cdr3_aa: CASNLQSTNEKLFF; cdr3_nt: TGTGCCAGCAACTTACAGTCAACTAATGAAAAACTGTTTTTT
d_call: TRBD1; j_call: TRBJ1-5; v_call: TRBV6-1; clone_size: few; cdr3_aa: CASSEAAGTGRRNQPQHF; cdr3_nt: TGTGCCAGCAGTGAAGCAGCCGGGACAGGGAGGCGCAATCAGCCCCAGCATTTT
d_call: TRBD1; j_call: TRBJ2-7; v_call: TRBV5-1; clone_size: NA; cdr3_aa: CASKEGTGDEQYF; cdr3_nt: TGCGCCAGCAAGGAAGGGACAGGCGACGAGCAGTACTTC